This T cell receptor beta chain derives from a study of blood T cell repertoires in COVID-19 (dated by TCRdb to the early 2020s). Study-level background: Samples from collaborators originated in the United States, Italy and Spain and spanned both the acute and convalescent phases of COVID-19. Samples were obtained from the ongoing ImmuneRACE study (first 160 participants) and from over 1,000 subjects provided by 6 global collaborators. Where available, HLA class I and class II types were obtained from metadata supplied by the sample provider rather than from assay-based typing. The prospective study material was composed of cDNA or gDNA derived from T cells, B-cell-depleted T cells, or PBMCs. A freely available public database, intended as a resource for researchers studying the immune response to SARS-CoV-2, is where the repertoires were released. Sample metadata almost always included a de-identified subject ID, COVID-19 status, age in years and sex. The dataset comprised deeply sampled blood TCRbeta repertoires from subjects exposed to, actively infected with, or recovered from COVID-19. Results and caveats for the whole study, not just this receptor: The amount of clinical and demographic metadata varied by source and participant and was provided uncurated.

From cysteine to phenylalanine, the CDR3 is 18 amino acids long. Only the CDR3 region is kept as DNA, spanning 54 bases read in frame from base 1. V lost 0 bases and J lost 0 bases; the stretch between them is 16 bases long. CDR1 is given as SGHNT and CDR2 as YYREEE, both from the germline V gene (reference sequence). This clone showed up just a few times. The specificity of this receptor is unknown. No base quality information exists; no much larger clone differs at one position. Enrolling through a virtual design, the prospective study's participants ranged in age from roughly 18 to 100 years and lived across 24 United States geographic areas. In the prospective study, participants were assigned to cohorts based on the clinical history participants reported in a screening survey and a study questionnaire. Recovered participants in ImmuneRACE Cohort 3 were defined by two consecutive negative NP/OP PCR tests, clearance by a healthcare professional, or resolution of symptoms. Mobile phlebotomists in the prospective study collected whole blood, serum and a nasopharyngeal or oropharyngeal swab from every participant. Participants in the prospective study had the option to provide additional blood draws and questionnaires over a roughly 2-month period. Before DNA extraction, blood samples from the prospective study were shipped at room temperature or frozen.

TCRbeta CDR3 regions were amplified from genomic DNA by means of the immunoSEQ Assay, a bias-controlled multiplex PCR. Under the source paper's analysis protocol: Nucleated cell counts per sample were estimated from amplification of reference gene primers within the assay. Sequence reads were collapsed and filtered to measure the absolute abundance of every unique TCRbeta CDR3 rearrangement. Productive Simpson clonality was computed per sample as the square root of Simpson's diversity index over productive rearrangements. TCRdb obtained this table from immuneACCESS and retained in-frame rearrangements with V and J assigned. These tables miss some clones; where compared with another copy, unresolved V genes account for less than half of the shortfall, and the remainder is unexplained. Clone size and the V and J calls come from that table; the DNA yielded D and trimming. Within this sample are over 250,000 clones, with around nine tenths of them counted one time only. Roughly 2.6% of the sample is in the top ten clones.

This TCR came from a woman between 18 and 29 years old who had recovered from COVID-19. The chain couples TRBV5-4 to TRBJ1-5; no D gene can be assigned with confidence. Sample: PBMCs or T cells enriched from blood (not recorded which). The CDR3 protein sequence reads: CASSLARAAHYSNQPQHF. The sequence in DNA is TGTGCCAGCAGCTTGGCCCGCGCGGCTCATTATAGCAATCAGCCCCAGCATTTT.